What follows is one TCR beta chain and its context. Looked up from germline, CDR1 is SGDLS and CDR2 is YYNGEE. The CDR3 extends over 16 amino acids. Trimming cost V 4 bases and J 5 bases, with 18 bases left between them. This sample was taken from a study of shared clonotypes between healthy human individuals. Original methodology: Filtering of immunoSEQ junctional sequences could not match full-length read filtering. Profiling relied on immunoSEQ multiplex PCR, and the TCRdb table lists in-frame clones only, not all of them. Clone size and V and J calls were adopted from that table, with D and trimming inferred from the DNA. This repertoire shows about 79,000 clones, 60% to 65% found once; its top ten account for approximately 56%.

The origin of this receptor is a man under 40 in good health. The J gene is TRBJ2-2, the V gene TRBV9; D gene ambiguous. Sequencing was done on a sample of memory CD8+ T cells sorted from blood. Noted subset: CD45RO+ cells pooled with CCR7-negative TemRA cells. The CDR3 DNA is TGTGCCAGCAGCCCGGACCCCGGGCAGTTGACCGGGGAGCTGTTTTTT. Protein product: CASSPDPGQLTGELFF.